The entry below describes one T cell receptor beta chain. Antigen: not known. This CDR3 is built from 14 residues. V gave up 6 bases and J gave up 4 bases; unmatched junction bases: 6. The sample comes from a study of T cells after yellow fever vaccination. Across the whole study: Each low-cell-number fraction was prepared by means of SMART-Seq v4 Ultra Low Input. Study results and caveats: A faster peak, day 5 versus 15, was reached by the weaker secondary response. Re-detected after boosting: most primary clones, 96% of CD4 and around 86% of CD8.

For TCR, cDNA came from 5'RACE template switching, which added a universal primer site and UMIs. MiXCR, run by TCRdb on the 5' RACE reads, gives a single entry per CDR3 protein. This sample has 300,000 or so distinct CDR3 sequences, with about 8.3% found just once. The sequencing used PBMCs, collected around 45 days after the first yellow fever vaccination. This TCR was sampled from a man younger than 35 who received the YFV17D yellow fever vaccine. The J gene is TRBJ2-7, the V gene TRBV12-3 or TRBV12-4; 10 positions agree with TRBD1. The DNA of the CDR3 is TGTGCCAGCAGCAAGGACAGGGGGATATACGAGCAGTACTTC. Translated, it gives CASSKDRGIYEQYF.